This T cell receptor beta chain was sequenced in a study of molecular identifiers for immune sequencing clone quantification. Study results and caveats: Highly expanded clone sizes could be underestimated by identical TCR molecules that share a barcode.

TCRdb itself ran the PCR reads through MiXCR, one entry per CDR3 protein. The sample consists of 50,000 to 75,000 distinct CDR3 sequences, over 15% of them appearing once. The trim removed 6 bases at V and 6 bases at J, leaving 5 bases unmatched. The CDR3 loop spans 14 amino acids. Libraries of naive CD8 T cells were made from about 21,000 to 970,000 sorted cells. They used 10%, 30% or 50% RNA. This clonotype was seen repeatedly, ten times or more. Its antigen is currently unknown. J is TRBJ1-5 and V is TRBV12-3 or TRBV12-4, with 10 bases aligning to TRBD1. The material sequenced was naive CD8+ T cells from blood, with Jurkat cell RNA spiked in. Stated subset: FACS-sorted CD8+CD4-CCR7+CD45RA+ naive T cells. The clonotype was recovered from a human donor in good health. Some libraries in this study had Jurkat cell RNA spiked in. The DNA for the CDR3 is TGTGCCAGCAGAGAGGGACAGGGGCTTCAGCCCCAGCATTTT. Encoded protein: CASREGQGLQPQHF.